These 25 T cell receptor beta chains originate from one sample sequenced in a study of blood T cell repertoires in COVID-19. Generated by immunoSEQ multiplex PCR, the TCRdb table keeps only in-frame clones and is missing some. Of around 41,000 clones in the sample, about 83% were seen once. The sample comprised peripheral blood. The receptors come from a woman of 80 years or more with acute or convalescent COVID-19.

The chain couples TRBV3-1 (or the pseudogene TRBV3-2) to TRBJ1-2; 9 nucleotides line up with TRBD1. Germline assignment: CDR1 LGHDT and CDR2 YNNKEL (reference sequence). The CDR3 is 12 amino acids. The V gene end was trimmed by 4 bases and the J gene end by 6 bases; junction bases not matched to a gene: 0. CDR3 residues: CASSRTGDGYTF. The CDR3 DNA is TGTGCCAGCAGCCGGACAGGGGATGGCTACACCTTC.

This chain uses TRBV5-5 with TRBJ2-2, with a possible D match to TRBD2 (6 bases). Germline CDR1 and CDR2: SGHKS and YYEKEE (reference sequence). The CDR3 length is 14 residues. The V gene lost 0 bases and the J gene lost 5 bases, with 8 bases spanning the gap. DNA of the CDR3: TGTGCCAGCAGCTTGGTGGCGGGAACCGGGGAGCTGTTTTTT. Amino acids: CASSLVAGTGELFF. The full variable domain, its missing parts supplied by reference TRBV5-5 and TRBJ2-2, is DAGVTQSPTHLIKTRGQQVTLRCSPISGHKSVSWYQQVLGQGPQFIFQYYEKEERGRGNFPDRFSARQFPNYSSELNVNALLLGDSALYLCASSLVAGTGELFFGEGSRLTVL.

The CDR3: CASMATSYEQYF. For the CDR3, the DNA is TGTGCCAGCATGGCGACTTCCTACGAGCAGTACTTC. The chain is built from TRBV6-5 and TRBJ2-7; D is undetermined. Between the trimmed V and J ends, which lost 7 bases and 1 base, there was a span of 8 bases. Germline V gene sequence: CDR1 MNHEY, CDR2 SVGAGI. The CDR3 covers 12 residues.

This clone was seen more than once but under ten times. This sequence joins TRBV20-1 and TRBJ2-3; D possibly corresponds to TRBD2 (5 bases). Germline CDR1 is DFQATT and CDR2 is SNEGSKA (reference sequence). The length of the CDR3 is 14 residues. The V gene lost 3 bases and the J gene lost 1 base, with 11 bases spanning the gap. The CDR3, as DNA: TGCAGTGCTAGTCTAGATAGCGGCACAGATACGCAGTATTTT. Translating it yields CSASLDSGTDTQYF.

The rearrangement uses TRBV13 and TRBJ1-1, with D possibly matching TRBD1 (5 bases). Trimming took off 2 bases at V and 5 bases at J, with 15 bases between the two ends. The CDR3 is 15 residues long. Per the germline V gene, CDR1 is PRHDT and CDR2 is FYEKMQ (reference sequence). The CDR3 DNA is TGTGCCAGCAGCTTAAGAGATAGGGGATCGACTGAAGCTTTCTTT. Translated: CASSLRDRGSTEAFF.

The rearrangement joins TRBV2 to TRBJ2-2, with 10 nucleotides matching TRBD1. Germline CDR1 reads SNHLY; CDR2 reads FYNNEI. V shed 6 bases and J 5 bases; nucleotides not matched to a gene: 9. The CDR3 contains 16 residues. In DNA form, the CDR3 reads TGTGCCAGCAGGAAAACGGGGACAGGGGTAACCGGGGAGCTGTTTTTT. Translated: CASRKTGTGVTGELFF. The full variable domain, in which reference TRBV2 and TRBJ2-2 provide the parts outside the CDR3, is EPEVTQTPSHQVTQMGQEVILRCVPISNHLYFYWYRQILGQKVEFLVSFYNNEISEKSEIFDDQFSVERPDGSNFTLKIRSTKLEDSAMYFCASRKTGTGVTGELFFGEGSRLTVL.

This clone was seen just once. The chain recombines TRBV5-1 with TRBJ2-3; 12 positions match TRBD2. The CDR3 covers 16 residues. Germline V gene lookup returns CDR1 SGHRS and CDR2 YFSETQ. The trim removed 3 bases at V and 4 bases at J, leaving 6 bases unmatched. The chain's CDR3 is CASSSMTSGGPDTQYF. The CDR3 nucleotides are TGCGCCAGCAGCTCTATGACTAGCGGGGGTCCAGATACGCAGTATTTT. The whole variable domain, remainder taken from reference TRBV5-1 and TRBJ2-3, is KAGVTQTPRYLIKTRGQQVTLSCSPISGHRSVSWYQQTPGQGLQFLFEYFSETQRNKGNFPGRFSGRQFSNSRSEMNVSTLELGDSALYLCASSSMTSGGPDTQYFGPGTRLTVL.

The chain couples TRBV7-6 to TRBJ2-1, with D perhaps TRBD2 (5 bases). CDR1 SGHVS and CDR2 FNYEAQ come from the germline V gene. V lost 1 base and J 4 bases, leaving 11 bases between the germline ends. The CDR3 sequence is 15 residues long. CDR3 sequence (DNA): TGTGCCAGCAGCTTAGGACTACCCCGATACAATGAGCAGTTCTTC. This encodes CASSLGLPRYNEQFF. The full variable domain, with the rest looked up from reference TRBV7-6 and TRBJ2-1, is GAGVSQSPRYKVTKRGQDVALRCDPISGHVSLYWYRQALGQGPEFLTYFNYEAQQDKSGLPNDRFSAERPEGSISTLTIQRTEQRDSAMYRCASSLGLPRYNEQFFGPGTRLTVL.

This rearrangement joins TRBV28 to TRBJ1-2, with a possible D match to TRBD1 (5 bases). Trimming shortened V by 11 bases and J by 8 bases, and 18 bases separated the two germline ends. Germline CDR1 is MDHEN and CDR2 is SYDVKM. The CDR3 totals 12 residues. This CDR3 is CASGAVIDGYTF. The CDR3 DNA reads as TGTGCCTCTGGGGCTGTTATCGACGGCTACACCTTC.

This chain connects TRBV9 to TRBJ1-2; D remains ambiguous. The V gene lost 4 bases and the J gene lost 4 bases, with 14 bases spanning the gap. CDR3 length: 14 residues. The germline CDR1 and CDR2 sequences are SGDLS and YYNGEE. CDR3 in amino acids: CASSLREGGYGYTF. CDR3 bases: TGTGCCAGCAGCTTAAGGGAGGGTGGCTATGGCTACACCTTC.

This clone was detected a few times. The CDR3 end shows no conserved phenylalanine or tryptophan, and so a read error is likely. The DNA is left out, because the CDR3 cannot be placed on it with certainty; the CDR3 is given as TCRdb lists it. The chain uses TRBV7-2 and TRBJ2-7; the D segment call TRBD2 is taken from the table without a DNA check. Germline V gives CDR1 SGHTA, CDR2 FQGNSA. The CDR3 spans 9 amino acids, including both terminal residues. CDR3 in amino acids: CASSLTGGS.

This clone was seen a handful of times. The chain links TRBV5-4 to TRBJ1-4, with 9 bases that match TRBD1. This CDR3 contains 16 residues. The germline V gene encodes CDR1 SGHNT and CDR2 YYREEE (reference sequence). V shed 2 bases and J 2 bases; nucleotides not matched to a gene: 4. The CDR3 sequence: CASSFTGGRTNEKLFF. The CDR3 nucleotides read TGTGCCAGCAGCTTTACAGGGGGCCGCACTAATGAAAAACTGTTTTTT. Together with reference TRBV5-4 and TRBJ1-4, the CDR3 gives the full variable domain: ETGVTQSPTHLIKTRGQQVTLRCSSQSGHNTVSWYQQALGQGPQFIFQYYREEENGRGNFPPRFSGLQFPNYSSELNVNALELDDSALYLCASSFTGGRTNEKLFFGSGTQLSVL.

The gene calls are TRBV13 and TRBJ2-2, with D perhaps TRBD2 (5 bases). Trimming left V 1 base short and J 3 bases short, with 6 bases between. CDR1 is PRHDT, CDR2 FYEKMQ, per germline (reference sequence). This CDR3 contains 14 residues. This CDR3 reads CASSLVRDTGELFF. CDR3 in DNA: TGTGCCAGCAGCTTAGTGCGGGACACCGGGGAGCTGTTTTTT. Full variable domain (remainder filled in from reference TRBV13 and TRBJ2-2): AAGVIQSPRHLIKEKRETATLKCYPIPRHDTVYWYQQGPGQDPQFLISFYEKMQSDKGSIPDRFSAQQFSDYHSELNMSSLELGDSALYFCASSLVRDTGELFFGEGSRLTVL.

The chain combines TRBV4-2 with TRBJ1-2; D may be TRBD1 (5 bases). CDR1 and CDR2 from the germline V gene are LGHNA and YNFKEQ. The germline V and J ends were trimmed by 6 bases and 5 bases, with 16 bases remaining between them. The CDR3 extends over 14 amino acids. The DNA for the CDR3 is TGTGCCAGCAGTTCGCCCGGACAAGTTTATGGCTACACCTTC. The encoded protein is CASSSPGQVYGYTF.

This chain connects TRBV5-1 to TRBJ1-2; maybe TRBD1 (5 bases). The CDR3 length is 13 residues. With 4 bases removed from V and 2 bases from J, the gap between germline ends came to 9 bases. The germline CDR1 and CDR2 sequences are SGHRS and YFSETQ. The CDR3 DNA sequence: TGCGCCAGCAGCCCGACAGTAAACTATGGCTACACCTTC. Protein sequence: CASSPTVNYGYTF.

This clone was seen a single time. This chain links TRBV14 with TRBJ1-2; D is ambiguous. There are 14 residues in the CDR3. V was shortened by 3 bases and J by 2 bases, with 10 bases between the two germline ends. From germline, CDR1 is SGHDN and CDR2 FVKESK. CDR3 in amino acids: CASSQSLPNYGYTF. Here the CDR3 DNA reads TGTGCCAGCAGCCAGAGTCTCCCCAACTATGGCTACACCTTC.

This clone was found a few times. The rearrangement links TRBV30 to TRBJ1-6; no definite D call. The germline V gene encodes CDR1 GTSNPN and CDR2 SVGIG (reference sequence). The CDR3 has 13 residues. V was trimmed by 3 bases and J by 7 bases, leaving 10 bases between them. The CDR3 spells CAWRYSLNSPLHF. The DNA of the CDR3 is TGTGCCTGGAGGTATAGTTTGAATTCACCCCTCCACTTT.

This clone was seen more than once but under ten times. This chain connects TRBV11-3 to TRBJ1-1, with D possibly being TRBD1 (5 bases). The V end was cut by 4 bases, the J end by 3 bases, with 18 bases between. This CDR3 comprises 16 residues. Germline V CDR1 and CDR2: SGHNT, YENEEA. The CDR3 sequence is CASSSPGGWGDTEAFF. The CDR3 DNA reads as TGTGCCAGCAGCTCCCCGGGCGGTTGGGGGGACACTGAAGCTTTCTTT.

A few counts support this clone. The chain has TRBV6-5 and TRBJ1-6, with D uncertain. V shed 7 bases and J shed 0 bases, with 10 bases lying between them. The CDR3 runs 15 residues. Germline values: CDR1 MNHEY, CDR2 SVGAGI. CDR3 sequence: CASKAASSYNSPLHF. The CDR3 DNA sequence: TGTGCCAGCAAGGCGGCGAGCTCCTATAATTCACCCCTCCACTTT.

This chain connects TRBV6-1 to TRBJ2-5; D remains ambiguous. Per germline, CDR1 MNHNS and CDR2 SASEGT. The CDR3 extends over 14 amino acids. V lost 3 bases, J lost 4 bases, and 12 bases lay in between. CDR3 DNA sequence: TGTGCCAGCAGTGAGGAGCCCCACGGAGAGACCCAGTACTTC. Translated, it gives CASSEEPHGETQYF.

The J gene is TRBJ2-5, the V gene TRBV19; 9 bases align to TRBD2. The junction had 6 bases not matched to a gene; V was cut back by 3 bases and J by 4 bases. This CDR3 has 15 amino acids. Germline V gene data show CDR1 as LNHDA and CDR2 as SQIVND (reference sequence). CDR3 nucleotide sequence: TGTGCCAGTAGTATGGGGGCGGGGGGGCGAGAGACCCAGTACTTC. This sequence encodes CASSMGAGGRETQYF.

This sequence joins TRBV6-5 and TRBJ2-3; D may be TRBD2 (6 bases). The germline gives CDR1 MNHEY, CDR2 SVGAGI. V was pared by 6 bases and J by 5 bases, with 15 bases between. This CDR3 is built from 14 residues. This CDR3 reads CASRTGEAGDTQYF. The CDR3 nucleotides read TGTGCCAGCAGAACGGGGGAAGCAGGAGATACGCAGTATTTT.

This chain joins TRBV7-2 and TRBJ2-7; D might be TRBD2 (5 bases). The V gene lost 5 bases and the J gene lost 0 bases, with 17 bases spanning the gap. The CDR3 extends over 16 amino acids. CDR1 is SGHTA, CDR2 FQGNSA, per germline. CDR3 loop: CASSPSLVGSSYEQYF. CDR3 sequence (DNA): TGTGCCAGCAGCCCCAGTTTGGTGGGGAGCTCCTACGAGCAGTACTTC.

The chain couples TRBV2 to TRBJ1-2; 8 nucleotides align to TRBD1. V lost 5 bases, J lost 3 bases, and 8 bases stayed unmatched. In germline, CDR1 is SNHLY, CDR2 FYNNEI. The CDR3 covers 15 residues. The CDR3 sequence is CASSPSSRGHYGYTF. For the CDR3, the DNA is TGTGCCAGCAGTCCTTCCTCCAGGGGGCACTATGGCTACACCTTC.

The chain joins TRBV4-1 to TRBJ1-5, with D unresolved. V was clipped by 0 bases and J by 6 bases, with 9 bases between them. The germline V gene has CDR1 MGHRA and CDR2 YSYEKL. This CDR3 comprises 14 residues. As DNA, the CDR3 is TGCGCCAGCAGCCAAGATAGGGCGGGTCAGCCCCAGCATTTT. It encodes CASSQDRAGQPQHF.